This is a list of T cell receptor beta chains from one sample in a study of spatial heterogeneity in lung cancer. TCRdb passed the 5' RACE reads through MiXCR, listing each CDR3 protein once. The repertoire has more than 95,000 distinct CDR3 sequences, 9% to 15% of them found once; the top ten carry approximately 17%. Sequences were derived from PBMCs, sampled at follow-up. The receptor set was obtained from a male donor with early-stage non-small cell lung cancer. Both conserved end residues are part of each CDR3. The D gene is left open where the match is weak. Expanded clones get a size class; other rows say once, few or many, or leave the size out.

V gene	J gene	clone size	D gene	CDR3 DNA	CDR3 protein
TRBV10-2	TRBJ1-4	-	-	TGCGCCAGCCTCAGAGCAGGGGAGGAAAAACTGTTTTTT	CASLRAGEEKLFF
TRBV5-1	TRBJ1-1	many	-	TGCGCCAGCAGCTTATCAGGGCCGAACACTGAAGCTTTCTTT	CASSLSGPNTEAFF
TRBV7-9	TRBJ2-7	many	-	TGTGCCAGCAGCCCCGGTAACTACGAGCAGTACTTC	CASSPGNYEQYF
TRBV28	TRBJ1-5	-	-	TGTGCCAGCAGTCCCCCTTCCTGGCCCCAGCATTTT	CASSPPSWPQHF
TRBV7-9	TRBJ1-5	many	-	TGTGCCAGCAGCTCCCAGGCAGGTGGGCTTCAGCCCCAGCATTTT	CASSSQAGGLQPQHF
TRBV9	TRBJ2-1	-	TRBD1	TGTGCCAGCAGCGAAACAGGGGCCCCCTACAATGAGCAGTTCTTC	CASSETGAPYNEQFF
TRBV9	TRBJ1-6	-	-	TGTGCCAGCAGCGGAGTGGGTTCACCCCTCCACTTT	CASSGVGSPLHF
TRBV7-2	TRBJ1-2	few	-	TGTGCCAGCAGCCTAAGACTTAACTATGGCTACACCTTC	CASSLRLNYGYTF
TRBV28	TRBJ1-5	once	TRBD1	TGTGCCAGCAGTTTAAACAGGGGTTATAGCAATCAGCCCCAGCATTTT	CASSLNRGYSNQPQHF
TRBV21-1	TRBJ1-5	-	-	TGTGCCAGCAGAGTTGACAGCGTGAGCAATCAGCCCCAGCATTTT	CASRVDSVSNQPQHF
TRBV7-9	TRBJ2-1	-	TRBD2	TGTGCCAGCAGCTATATAGCGGGGTACTACAATGAGCAGTTCTTC	CASSYIAGYYNEQFF
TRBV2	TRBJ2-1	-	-	TGTGTCAGCACCGGAGGGGCTAGCTCTATCACTGAGCAGTTCTTC	CVSTGGASSITEQFF
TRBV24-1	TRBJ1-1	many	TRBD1	TGTGCCACCAGTGATCCATACAGGGGGGCTGAAGCTTTCTTT	CATSDPYRGAEAFF
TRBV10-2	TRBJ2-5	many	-	TGCGCCAGCAGTGAAGGGACCCAGTACTTC	CASSEGTQYF
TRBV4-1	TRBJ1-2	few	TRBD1	TGCGCCAGCAGCCAACCCGGGACAGGCACTAACTATGGCTACACCTTC	CASSQPGTGTNYGYTF
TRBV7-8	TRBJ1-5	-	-	TGTGCCAGCAGCTTGAACCCCGGGACCGGTCAGCCCCAGCATTTT	CASSLNPGTGQPQHF
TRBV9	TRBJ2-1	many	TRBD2	TGTGCCAGCAGCATCAGCGGGGGGAGTTACAATGAGCAGTTCTTC	CASSISGGSYNEQFF
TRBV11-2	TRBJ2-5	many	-	TGTGCCAGCAGGCATAACAGGGTTTACGAGACCCAGTACTTC	CASRHNRVYETQYF
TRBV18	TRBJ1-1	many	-	TGTGCCAGCTCACCACCGGCTTCGAACACTGAAGCTTTCTTT	CASSPPASNTEAFF
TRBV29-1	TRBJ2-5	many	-	TGCAGCGGGGGCCAAGAGACCCAGTACTTC	CSGGQETQYF
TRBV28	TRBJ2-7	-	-	TGTGCCAGCAGTTTACGGTCTCTGGGAGAGCAGTACTTC	CASSLRSLGEQYF
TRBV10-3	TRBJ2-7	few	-	TGTGCCATCAAGGGTTTCGACGAGCAGTACTTC	CAIKGFDEQYF
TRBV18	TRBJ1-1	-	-	TGTGCCAGCTCATCGCAGGGGTCGAACACTGAAGCTTTCTTT	CASSSQGSNTEAFF
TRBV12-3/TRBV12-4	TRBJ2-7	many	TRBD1	TGTGCCAGCAGCGCAGGGACAGGGATCTACGAGCAGTACTTC	CASSAGTGIYEQYF
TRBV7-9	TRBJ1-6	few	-	TGTGCCAGCAGCTTGGAGGACAGAAATTCACCCCTCCACTTT	CASSLEDRNSPLHF
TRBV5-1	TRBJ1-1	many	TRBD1	TGCGCCAGCAGCAGAAGGACAGGGAGAGGCACTGAAGCTTTCTTT	CASSRRTGRGTEAFF
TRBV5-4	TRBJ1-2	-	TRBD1	TGTGCCAGCAGCTTATCCGGGACAGGGGTCTATGGCTACACCTTC	CASSLSGTGVYGYTF
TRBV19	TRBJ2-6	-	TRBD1	TGTGCCAGTAGACAGGGGGAACCCCGGCCGACCAACGTCCTGACTTTC	CASRQGEPRPTNVLTF
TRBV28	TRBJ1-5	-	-	TGTGCCAGCATCGCGTCCCGGGGTTATCAGCCCCAGCATTTT	CASIASRGYQPQHF
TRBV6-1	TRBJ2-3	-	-	TGTGCCAGCAGGAGGGAAGGTAGCGGAGTGACAGATACGCAGTATTTT	CASRREGSGVTDTQYF
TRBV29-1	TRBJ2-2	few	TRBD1	TGCAGCGTTGCGATCCGACAGGGCTTCGGGGAGCTGTTTTTT	CSVAIRQGFGELFF
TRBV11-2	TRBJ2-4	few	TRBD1	TGTGCCAGCAGCATACCTTGGGACAGGGGTAACATTCAGTACTTC	CASSIPWDRGNIQYF
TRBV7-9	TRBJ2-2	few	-	TGTGCCAGCAGTCTGGGGGCCGAGCTGTTTTTT	CASSLGAELFF
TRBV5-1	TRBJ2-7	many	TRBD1	TGCGCCAGCAGCTTGGCCCGGACAGGGGGAGCCTACGAGCAGTACTTC	CASSLARTGGAYEQYF
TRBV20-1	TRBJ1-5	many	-	TGCAGTGCTAGAGATAGGTTCCTGGGGGGCGGCAATCAGCCCCAGCATTTT	CSARDRFLGGGNQPQHF
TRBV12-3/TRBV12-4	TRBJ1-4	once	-	TGTGCCAGCAGCCCGGACCGGGAAGGAAAACTGTTTTTT	CASSPDREGKLFF
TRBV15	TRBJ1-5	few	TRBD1	TGTGCCACCACCCAAAACAGGGGGCGGCAGCCCCAGCATTTT	CATTQNRGRQPQHF
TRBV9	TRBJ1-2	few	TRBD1	TGTGCCAACAGCCCAGGGACAGGGGGTGCGATTGGCTACACCTTC	CANSPGTGGAIGYTF
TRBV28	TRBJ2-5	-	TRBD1	TGTGCCAGCAGTTTATACAGACAGGGGGCAGAGACCCAGTACTTC	CASSLYRQGAETQYF
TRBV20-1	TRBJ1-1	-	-	TGCAGTGCTAATCCAGTTATGTCCACTGAAGCTTTCTTT	CSANPVMSTEAFF
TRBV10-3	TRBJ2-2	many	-	TGTGCCATCAGTGATCATCTTGGACGGGCCAACACCGGGGAGCTGTTTTTT	CAISDHLGRANTGELFF
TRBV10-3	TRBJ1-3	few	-	TGTGCCATCAGCCCAAGCTCTGGAAACACCATATATTTT	CAISPSSGNTIYF
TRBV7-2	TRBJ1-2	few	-	TGTGCCAGCAGCTCCTCCCTACAGGGCGGCTTGAGGGGCTACACCTTC	CASSSSLQGGLRGYTF
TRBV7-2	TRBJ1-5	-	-	TGTGCCAGCAGCTTAGAGGCGACGCGCAATGAGCCCCAGCATTTT	CASSLEATRNEPQHF
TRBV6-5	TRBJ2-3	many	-	TGTGCCTGCCGGGACCGCAACACAGATACGCAGTATTTT	CACRDRNTDTQYF